This T cell receptor beta chain comes out of a study of blood T cell repertoires in COVID-19. CDR1 is LGHDT and CDR2 is YNNKEL in the germline V gene (reference sequence). Trimming shortened V by 1 base and J by 0 bases, and 5 bases separated the two germline ends. The CDR3 has 14 amino acids. Clones were read by immunoSEQ multiplex PCR, and TCRdb kept only the in-frame ones, dropping some. The sample holds tens of thousands of clones, nearly 90% seen once. The chain recombines TRBV3-1 (or the pseudogene TRBV3-2) with TRBJ2-3; D might be TRBD2 (5 bases). Sequencing used peripheral blood. This receptor was taken from a human donor in a cohort sampled during active COVID-19. CDR3 DNA sequence: TGTGCCAGCAGCCAAGCGGGGAGCACAGATACGCAGTATTTT. Its translation is CASSQAGSTDTQYF.